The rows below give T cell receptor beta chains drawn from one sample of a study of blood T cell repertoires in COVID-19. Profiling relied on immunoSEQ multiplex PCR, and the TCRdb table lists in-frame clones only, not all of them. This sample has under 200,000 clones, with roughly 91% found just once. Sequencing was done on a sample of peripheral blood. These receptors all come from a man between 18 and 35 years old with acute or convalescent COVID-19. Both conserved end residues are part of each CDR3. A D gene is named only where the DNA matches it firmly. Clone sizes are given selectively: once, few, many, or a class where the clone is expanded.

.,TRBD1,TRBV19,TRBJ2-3,TGTGCCAGTACCTGGACAGGGAGGACAGATACGCAGTATTTT,CASTWTGRTDTQYF
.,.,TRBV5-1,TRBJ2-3,TGCGCCAGCAGCGTGAGCGCTAGGGGGAGCACAGATACGCAGTATTTT,CASSVSARGSTDTQYF
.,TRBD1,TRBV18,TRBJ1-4,TGTGCCAGCTCACCATTCCGGGACAGGGAAGGAGGAAAACTGTTTTTT,CASSPFRDREGGKLFF
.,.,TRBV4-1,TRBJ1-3,TGCGCCAGCAGCTCAGCGATCTCTGGAAACACCATATATTTT,CASSSAISGNTIYF
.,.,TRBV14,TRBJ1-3,TGTGCCAGCAGCCAAGCCCGGTTACCGACCGGGACCATATATTTT,CASSQARLPTGTIYF
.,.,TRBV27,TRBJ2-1,TGTGCCAGCAGAGCTTACAATGAGCAGTTCTTC,CASRAYNEQFF
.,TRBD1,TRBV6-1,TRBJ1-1,TGTGCCAGCAGTGACCAGGGACAGGCGAACACTGAAGCTTTCTTT,CASSDQGQANTEAFF
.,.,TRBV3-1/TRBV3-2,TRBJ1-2,TGTGCCAGCAGCCAAGATTTGGGAGTGACCTATGGCTACACCTTC,CASSQDLGVTYGYTF
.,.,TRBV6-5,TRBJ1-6,TGTGCCAGCTTTGCAGACAGAAATTCACCCCTCCACTTT,CASFADRNSPLHF
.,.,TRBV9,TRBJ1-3,TGTGCCAGCAGCCCCCGGGGCTCTGGAAACACCATATATTTT,CASSPRGSGNTIYF
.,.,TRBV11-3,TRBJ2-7,TGTGCCAGCAGCGCCCGGGGGTCCAGCTCCTACGAGCAGTACTTC,CASSARGSSSYEQYF
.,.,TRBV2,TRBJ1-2,TGTGCCAGCAGCGACCAAGGTCCAGGGTTCTATGGCTACACCTTC,CASSDQGPGFYGYTF
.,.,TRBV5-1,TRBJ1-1,TGCGCCAGCAGCCCGACGACAGAAGGAGCCACTGAAGCTTTCTTT,CASSPTTEGATEAFF
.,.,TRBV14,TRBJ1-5,TGTGCCAGCAGCCAGCGGCAGCCCCAGCATTTT,CASSQRQPQHF
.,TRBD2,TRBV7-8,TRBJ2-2,TGTGCCAGCAGCGCCCGGACTAGCGGGGGGGCGGTTGACACCGGGGAGCTGTTTTTT,CASSARTSGGAVDTGELFF
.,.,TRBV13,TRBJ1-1,TGTGCCAGCAGCTTTCCGAACAGTGCTGAAGCTTTCTTT,CASSFPNSAEAFF
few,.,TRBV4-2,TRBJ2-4,TGTGCCAGCAGCCAATCAAACAGGGGGGACTATGGCAAAAACATTCAGTACTTC,CASSQSNRGDYGKNIQYF
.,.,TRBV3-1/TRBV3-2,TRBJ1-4,TGTGCCAGCAGCCAAGCCTCTGGTAGGACTTTTAATGAAAAACTGTTTTTT,CASSQASGRTFNEKLFF
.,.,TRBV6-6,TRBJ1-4,TGTGCCAGCAGTTACTCGCCACCGGTTCCTAATGAAAAACTGTTTTTT,CASSYSPPVPNEKLFF
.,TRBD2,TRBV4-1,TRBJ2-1,TGCGCCAGCAGCCAAGATAAAGGGACTAGAAGTTACAATGAGCAGTTCTTC,CASSQDKGTRSYNEQFF
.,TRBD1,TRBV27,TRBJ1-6,TGTGCCAGCAGTACCCGAAGACAGGGGGCGAATTCACCCCTCCACTTT,CASSTRRQGANSPLHF
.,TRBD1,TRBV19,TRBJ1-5,TGTGCCAGTAAACCGGGACAGGGGGCGGTAGGGGCCCAGCATTTT,CASKPGQGAVGAQHF
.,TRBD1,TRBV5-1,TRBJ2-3,TGCGCCAGCAGCACGAGCGACAGGGTTGATACGCAGTATTTT,CASSTSDRVDTQYF